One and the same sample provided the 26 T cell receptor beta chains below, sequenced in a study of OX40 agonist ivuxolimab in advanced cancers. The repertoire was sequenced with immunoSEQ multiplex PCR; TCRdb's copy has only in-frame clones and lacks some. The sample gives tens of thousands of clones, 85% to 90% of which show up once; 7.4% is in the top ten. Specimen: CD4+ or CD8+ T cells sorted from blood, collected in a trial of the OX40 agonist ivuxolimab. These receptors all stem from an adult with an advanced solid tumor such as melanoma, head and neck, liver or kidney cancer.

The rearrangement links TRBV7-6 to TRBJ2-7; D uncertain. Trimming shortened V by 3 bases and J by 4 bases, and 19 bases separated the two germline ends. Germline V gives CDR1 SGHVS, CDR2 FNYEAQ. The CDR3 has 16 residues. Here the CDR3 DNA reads TGTGCCAGCAGCTTTAAAGAGCTGCCTACAGCTTACGAGCAGTACTTC. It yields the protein CASSFKELPTAYEQYF.

In DNA form, the CDR3 reads TGTGCCAGTAGTATGAGGCTGGGGAATCAGCCCCAGCATTTT. This gives the protein CASSMRLGNQPQHF. The V and J genes are TRBV19 and TRBJ1-5; D is undetermined. CDR3 length: 14 residues. The V end was cut by 3 bases, the J end by 4 bases, with 10 bases between. From germline, CDR1 is LNHDA and CDR2 SQIVND (reference sequence).

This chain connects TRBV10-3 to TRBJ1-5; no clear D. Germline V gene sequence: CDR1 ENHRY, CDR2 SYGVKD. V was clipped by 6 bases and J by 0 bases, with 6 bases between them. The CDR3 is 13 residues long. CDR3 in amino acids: CAISVNSNQPQHF. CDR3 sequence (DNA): TGTGCCATCAGCGTCAATAGCAATCAGCCCCAGCATTTT.

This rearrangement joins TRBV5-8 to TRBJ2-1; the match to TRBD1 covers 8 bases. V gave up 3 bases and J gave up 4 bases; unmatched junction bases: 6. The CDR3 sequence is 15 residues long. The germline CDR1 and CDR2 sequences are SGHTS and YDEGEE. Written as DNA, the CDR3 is TGTGCCAGCAGCTCCGGGACAGGAACTTACAATGAGCAGTTCTTC. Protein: CASSSGTGTYNEQFF.

The CDR3 is CASSPPDSGSTDTQYF. The DNA for the CDR3 is TGTGCCAGCAGCCCCCCGGACAGCGGGAGCACAGATACGCAGTATTTT. The chain links TRBV7-9 to TRBJ2-3; D tentatively reads TRBD1 or TRBD2 (6 bases each). V lost 5 bases, J lost 0 bases, and 15 bases lay in between. This CDR3 comprises 16 residues. Per the germline V gene, CDR1 is SEHNR and CDR2 is FQNEAQ (reference sequence).

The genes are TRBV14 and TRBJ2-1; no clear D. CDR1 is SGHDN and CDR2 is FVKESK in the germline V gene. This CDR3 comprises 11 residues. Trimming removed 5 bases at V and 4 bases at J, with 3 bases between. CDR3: CASSGYNEQFF. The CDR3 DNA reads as TGTGCCAGCAGCGGGTACAATGAGCAGTTCTTC.

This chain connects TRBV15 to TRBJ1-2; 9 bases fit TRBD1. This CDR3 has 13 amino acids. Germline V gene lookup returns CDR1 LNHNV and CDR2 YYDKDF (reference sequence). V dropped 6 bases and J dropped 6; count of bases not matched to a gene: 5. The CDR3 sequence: CATRVTGGDGYTF. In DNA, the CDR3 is TGTGCCACCAGGGTGACAGGGGGAGATGGCTACACCTTC.

CDR3 sequence reads: CASSLVLRDGSYEQYF. The DNA for the CDR3 is TGCGCCAGCAGCTTGGTGCTCCGTGATGGGTCCTACGAGCAGTACTTC. The V call is TRBV5-1, the J call TRBJ2-5; D uncertain. The tail of the sequence fits TRBJ2-7 better, so the J call may be wrong. This CDR3 is built from 16 residues. CDR1 and CDR2 from the germline V gene are SGHRS and YFSETQ.

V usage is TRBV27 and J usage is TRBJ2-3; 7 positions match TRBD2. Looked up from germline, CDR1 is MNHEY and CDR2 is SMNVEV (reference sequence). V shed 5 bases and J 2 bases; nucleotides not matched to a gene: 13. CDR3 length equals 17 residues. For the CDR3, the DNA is TGTGCCAGCAGTCTGTTTAGCGGGCAGGTACTCACAGATACGCAGTATTTT. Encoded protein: CASSLFSGQVLTDTQYF.

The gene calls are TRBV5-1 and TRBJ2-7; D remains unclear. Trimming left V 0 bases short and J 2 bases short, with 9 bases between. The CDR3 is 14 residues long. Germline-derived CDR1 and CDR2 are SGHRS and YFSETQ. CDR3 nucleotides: TGCGCCAGCAGCTTGGTAGGAGTCGCCTACGAGCAGTACTTC. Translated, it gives CASSLVGVAYEQYF.

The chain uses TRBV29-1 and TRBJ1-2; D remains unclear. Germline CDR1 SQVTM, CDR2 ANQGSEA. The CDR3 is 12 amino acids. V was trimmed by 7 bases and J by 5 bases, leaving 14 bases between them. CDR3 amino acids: CSAEDTVYGYTF. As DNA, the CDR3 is TGCAGCGCGGAGGATACAGTTTATGGCTACACCTTC.

The CDR3 DNA follows: TGTGCCAGCAGCCAAGAAGGACTAGGAGGCGAGCAGTACTTC. It codes for CASSQEGLGGEQYF. The chain couples TRBV4-2 to TRBJ2-5, with 7 bases identical to TRBD2. The assigned J gene may be wrong: the sequence end matches TRBJ2-7 better. The CDR3 is 14 amino acids. Germline lookup yields CDR1 LGHNA and CDR2 YNFKEQ.

The CDR3: CASSVSGSVGDTQYF. In DNA form, the CDR3 reads TGTGCCAGTAGTGTCTCCGGGTCTGTTGGAGATACGCAGTATTTT. V and J are TRBV19 and TRBJ2-3; D gene ambiguous. The germline V and J ends were trimmed by 5 bases and 5 bases, with 17 bases remaining between them. This CDR3 comprises 15 residues. Germline CDR1 LNHDA, CDR2 SQIVND (reference sequence).

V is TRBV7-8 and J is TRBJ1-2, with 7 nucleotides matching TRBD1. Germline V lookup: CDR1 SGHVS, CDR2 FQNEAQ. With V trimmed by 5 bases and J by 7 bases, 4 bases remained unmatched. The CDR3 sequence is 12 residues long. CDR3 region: CASSRQGIGYTF. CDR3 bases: TGTGCCAGCAGCCGACAGGGAATTGGCTACACCTTC.

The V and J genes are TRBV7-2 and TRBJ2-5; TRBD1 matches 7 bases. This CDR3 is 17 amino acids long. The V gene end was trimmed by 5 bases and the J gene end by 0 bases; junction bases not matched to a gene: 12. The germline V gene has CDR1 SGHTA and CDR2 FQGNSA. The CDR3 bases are TGTGCCAGCAGCCCCCGGACAGGCCGTGCGTACCAAGAGACCCAGTACTTC. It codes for CASSPRTGRAYQETQYF.

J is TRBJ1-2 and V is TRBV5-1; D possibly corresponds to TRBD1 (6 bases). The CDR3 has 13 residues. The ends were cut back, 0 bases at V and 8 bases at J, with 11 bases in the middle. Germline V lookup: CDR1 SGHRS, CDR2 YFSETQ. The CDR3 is CASSLDRGHGYTF. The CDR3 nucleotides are TGCGCCAGCAGCTTGGACCGGGGGCACGGCTACACCTTC.

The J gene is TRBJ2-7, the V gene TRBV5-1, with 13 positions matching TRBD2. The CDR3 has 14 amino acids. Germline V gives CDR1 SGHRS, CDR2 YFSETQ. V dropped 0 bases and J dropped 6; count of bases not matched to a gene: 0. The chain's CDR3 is CASSLGTSGGEQYF. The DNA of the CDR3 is TGCGCCAGCAGCTTGGGGACTAGCGGGGGCGAGCAGTACTTC.

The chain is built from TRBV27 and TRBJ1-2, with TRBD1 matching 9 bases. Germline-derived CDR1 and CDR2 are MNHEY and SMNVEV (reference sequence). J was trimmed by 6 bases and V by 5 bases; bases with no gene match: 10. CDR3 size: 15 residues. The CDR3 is CASSLPGQGVDGYTF. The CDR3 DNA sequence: TGTGCCAGCAGTCTTCCGGGACAGGGTGTCGATGGCTACACCTTC.

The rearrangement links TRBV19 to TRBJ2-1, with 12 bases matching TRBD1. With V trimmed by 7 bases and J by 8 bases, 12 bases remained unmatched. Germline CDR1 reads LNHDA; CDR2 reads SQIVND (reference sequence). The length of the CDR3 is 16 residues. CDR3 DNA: TGTGCCAGTACAGCTCATTCGGGACAGGGGGCTTATGAGCAGTTCTTC. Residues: CASTAHSGQGAYEQFF.

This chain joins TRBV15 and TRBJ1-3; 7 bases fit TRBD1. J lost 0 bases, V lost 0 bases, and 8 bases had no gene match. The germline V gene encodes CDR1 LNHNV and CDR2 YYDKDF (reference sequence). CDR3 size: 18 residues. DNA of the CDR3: TGTGCCACCAGCAGAGATGGTAGGACAGGCCACTCTGGAAACACCATATATTTT. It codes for CATSRDGRTGHSGNTIYF.

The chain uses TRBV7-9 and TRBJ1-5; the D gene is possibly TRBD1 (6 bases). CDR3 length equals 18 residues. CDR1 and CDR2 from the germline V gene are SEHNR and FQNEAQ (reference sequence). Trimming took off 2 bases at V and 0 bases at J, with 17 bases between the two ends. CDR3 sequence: CASSLNPGGPISNQPQHF. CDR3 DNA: TGTGCCAGCAGCTTAAACCCGGGGGGGCCCATTAGCAATCAGCCCCAGCATTTT.

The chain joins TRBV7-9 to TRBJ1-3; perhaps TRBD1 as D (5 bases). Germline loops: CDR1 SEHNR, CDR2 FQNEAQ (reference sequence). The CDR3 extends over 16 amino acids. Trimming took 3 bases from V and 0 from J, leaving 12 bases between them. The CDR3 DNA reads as TGTGCCAGCAGCTTGGACGGGGCCTACTCTGGAAACACCATATATTTT. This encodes CASSLDGAYSGNTIYF.

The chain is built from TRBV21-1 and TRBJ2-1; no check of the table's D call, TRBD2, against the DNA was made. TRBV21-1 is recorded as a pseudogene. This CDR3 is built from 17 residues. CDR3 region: CASSSSGSTTDYNEQFF. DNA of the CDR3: TGTGCCAGCAGCTCTAGCGGGAGCACCACTGACTACAATGAGCAGTTCTTC.

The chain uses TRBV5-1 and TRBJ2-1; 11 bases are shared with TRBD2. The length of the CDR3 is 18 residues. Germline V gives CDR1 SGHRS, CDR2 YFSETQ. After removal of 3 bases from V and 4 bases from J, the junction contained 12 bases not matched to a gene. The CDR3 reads CASSYYPSLAGGYNEQFF. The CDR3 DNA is TGCGCCAGCAGCTACTACCCAAGTCTAGCGGGAGGATACAATGAGCAGTTCTTC. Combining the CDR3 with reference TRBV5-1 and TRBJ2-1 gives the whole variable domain KAGVTQTPRYLIKTRGQQVTLSCSPISGHRSVSWYQQTPGQGLQFLFEYFSETQRNKGNFPGRFSGRQFSNSRSEMNVSTLELGDSALYLCASSYYPSLAGGYNEQFFGPGTRLTVL.

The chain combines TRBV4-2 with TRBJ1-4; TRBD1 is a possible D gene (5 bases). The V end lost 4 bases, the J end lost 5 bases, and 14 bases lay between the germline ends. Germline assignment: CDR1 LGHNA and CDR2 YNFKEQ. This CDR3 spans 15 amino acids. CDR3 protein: CASSPEAGRNEKLFF. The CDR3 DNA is TGTGCCAGCAGCCCCGAGGCAGGGCGGAATGAAAAACTGTTTTTT.

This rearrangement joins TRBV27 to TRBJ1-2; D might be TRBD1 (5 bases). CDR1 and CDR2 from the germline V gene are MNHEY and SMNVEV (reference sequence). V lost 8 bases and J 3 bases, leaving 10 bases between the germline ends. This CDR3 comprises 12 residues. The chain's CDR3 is CASSGADYGYTF. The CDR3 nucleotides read TGTGCCAGCTCCGGGGCTGACTATGGCTACACCTTC.